The 15 T cell receptor beta chains below were found in one sample sequenced in a study of blood T cell repertoires in COVID-19. Assay used: immunoSEQ multiplex PCR; TCRdb lists only in-frame clones, some missing. The profile covers some 270,000 clones, with roughly 88% appearing a single time and roughly 4% taken by the ten largest. The sample comprised PBMCs or T cells enriched from blood (not recorded which). Receptor source: a woman under 40 who had recovered from COVID-19.

The rearrangement uses TRBV28 and TRBJ2-7, with 10 bases lining up with TRBD1. In germline, CDR1 is MDHEN, CDR2 SYDVKM. CDR3 length: 12 amino acids. The V gene end was trimmed by 8 bases and the J gene end by 7 bases; junction bases not matched to a gene: 5. The CDR3 is CASRQGAGEQYF. In DNA, the CDR3 is TGTGCCAGCCGACAGGGGGCAGGGGAGCAGTACTTC.

The gene calls are TRBV3-1 (or the pseudogene TRBV3-2) and TRBJ2-7; D is perhaps TRBD2 (5 bases). V gave up 4 bases and J gave up 0 bases, with 13 bases separating them. CDR1 and CDR2 (germline): LGHDT, YNNKEL (reference sequence). This CDR3 has 15 amino acids. The CDR3 DNA follows: TGTGCCAGCAGCCCGTGGAGAGGGAGCTCCTACGAGCAGTACTTC. This translates into CASSPWRGSSYEQYF.

The gene calls are TRBV5-1 and TRBJ1-5, with D possibly matching TRBD1 (5 bases). The CDR3 extends over 14 amino acids. CDR1 and CDR2 from the germline V gene are SGHRS and YFSETQ. The V end lost 1 base, the J end lost 2 bases, and 7 bases lay between the germline ends. CDR3 residues: CASSLTGGNQPQHF. CDR3 bases: TGCGCCAGCAGCTTGACAGGCGGCAATCAGCCCCAGCATTTT.

This chain connects TRBV7-2 to TRBJ2-5; no clear D. From germline, CDR1 is SGHTA and CDR2 FQGNSA. The CDR3 spans 13 residues. V gave up 6 bases and J gave up 5 bases, with 13 bases separating them. The CDR3 bases are TGTGCCAGCAGTAAAGACTCGGTTGAGACCCAGTACTTC. Its protein product is CASSKDSVETQYF.

The chain has TRBV7-9 and TRBJ2-2; TRBD1 matches 8 bases. This CDR3 contains 14 residues. The V gene end was trimmed by 5 bases and the J gene end by 6 bases; junction bases not matched to a gene: 5. Germline CDR1 SEHNR, CDR2 FQNEAQ (reference sequence). The CDR3 region is CASSTETGAGELFF. In nucleotides, the CDR3 is TGTGCCAGCAGCACCGAGACAGGGGCCGGGGAGCTGTTTTTT.

This chain links TRBV29-1 with TRBJ1-2, with TRBD1 identical over 7 bases. The CDR3 is made up of 13 amino acids. V lost 7 bases, J lost 2 bases, and 7 bases stayed unmatched. The germline V gene has CDR1 SQVTM and CDR2 ANQGSEA. The CDR3 loop is CSGRDSQNYGYTF. The CDR3 bases are TGCAGCGGTAGGGACAGCCAAAACTATGGCTACACCTTC.

V and J are TRBV28 and TRBJ2-7, with 10 bases aligning to TRBD1. Germline CDR1 is MDHEN and CDR2 is SYDVKM. The CDR3 consists of 15 residues. V lost 3 bases, J lost 0 bases, and 2 bases stayed unmatched. The CDR3 here is CASSLTGGFSYEQYF. The CDR3 DNA reads as TGTGCCAGCAGTTTGACAGGGGGCTTCTCCTACGAGCAGTACTTC. Combining the CDR3 with reference TRBV28 and TRBJ2-7 gives the whole variable domain DVKVTQSSRYLVKRTGEKVFLECVQDMDHENMFWYRQDPGLGLRLIYFSYDVKMKEKGDIPEGYSVSREKKERFSLILESASTNQTSMYLCASSLTGGFSYEQYFGPGTRLTVT.

The rearrangement uses TRBV28 and TRBJ1-6; 7 bases match TRBD1. CDR1 and CDR2 (germline): MDHEN, SYDVKM. This CDR3 spans 17 amino acids. V shed 2 bases, J shed 0 bases, and the junction held 4 bases outside the gene matches. The CDR3 loop is CASSLGQAHSYNSPLHF. The CDR3 nucleotides read TGTGCCAGCAGTTTAGGACAGGCCCACTCCTATAATTCACCCCTCCACTTT.

The rearrangement uses TRBV7-9 and TRBJ2-1, with TRBD2 matching over 10 bases. CDR3 length: 13 amino acids. CDR1 is SEHNR and CDR2 is FQNEAQ in the germline V gene (reference sequence). The ends lost 7 bases at V and 5 bases at J; junction bases unmatched: 2. CDR3 loop: CASTGLADNEQFF. CDR3 coding DNA: TGTGCCAGCACCGGACTAGCGGACAATGAGCAGTTCTTC.

The rearrangement links TRBV30 to TRBJ2-7; D is possibly TRBD1 (5 bases). Trimming took 4 bases from V and 1 from J, leaving 14 bases between them. The CDR3 length is 14 residues. Germline V gene data show CDR1 as GTSNPN and CDR2 as SVGIG (reference sequence). The CDR3 spells CAWIKKTVSYEQYF. The CDR3 coding sequence is TGTGCCTGGATCAAGAAGACAGTTTCCTACGAGCAGTACTTC. The variable domain in full, completed from reference TRBV30 and TRBJ2-7, reads SQTIHQWPATLVQPVGSPLSLECTVEGTSNPNLYWYRQAAGRGLQLLFYSVGIGQISSEVPQNLSASRPQDRQFILSSKKLLLSDSGFYLCAWIKKTVSYEQYFGPGTRLTVT.

This clone was counted a few times. The V gene is TRBV15, the J gene TRBJ1-5; the D is unclear. Germline CDR1 is LNHNV and CDR2 is YYDKDF (reference sequence). The CDR3 runs to 18 residues. The ends were cut back, 2 bases at V and 5 bases at J, with 22 bases in the middle. DNA for the CDR3: TGTGCCACCAGCAGATTATCCTTTCTGTCTCCCCAGGATCAGCCCCAGCATTTT. Residues: CATSRLSFLSPQDQPQHF.

V is TRBV11-2 and J is TRBJ1-2; 12 bases align to TRBD1. Germline CDR1 is SGHAT and CDR2 is FQNNGV. After removal of 3 bases from V and 4 bases from J, the junction contained 9 bases not matched to a gene. The CDR3 sequence is 17 residues long. In nucleotides, the CDR3 is TGTGCCAGCAGCTTTCCGGGACAGGGGGCGCGAATCTATGGCTACACCTTC. Its translation: CASSFPGQGARIYGYTF.

The rearrangement joins TRBV4-2 to TRBJ2-1; TRBD2 matches 9 bases. The V and J ends lost 0 bases and 2 bases, in that order; junction bases with no gene match: 2. The CDR3 spans 16 residues. Germline V gene sequence: CDR1 LGHNA, CDR2 YNFKEQ. This chain's CDR3 is CASSQERGGPYNEQFF. The DNA of the CDR3 is TGTGCCAGCAGCCAAGAGCGGGGGGGCCCCTACAATGAGCAGTTCTTC.

This clone was seen just once. The CDR3 DNA follows: TGTGCCAGTAACGCGGGAGGCACAGATACGCAGTATTTT. Translation gives CASNAGGTDTQYF. The V and J genes are TRBV19 and TRBJ2-3; TRBD2 matches at 7 bases. Trimming cost V 7 bases and J 1 base; bases outside gene matches: 2. The CDR3 contains 13 residues. Germline CDR1 is LNHDA and CDR2 is SQIVND (reference sequence).

The gene calls are TRBV9 and TRBJ2-3; D not certain. The CDR3 sequence is 14 residues long. Trimming took off 3 bases at V and 4 bases at J, with 12 bases between the two ends. CDR1 SGDLS and CDR2 YYNGEE come from the germline V gene. The CDR3 sequence: CASSGRFSADTQYF. The CDR3 DNA follows: TGTGCCAGCAGCGGCCGTTTTTCGGCAGATACGCAGTATTTT.